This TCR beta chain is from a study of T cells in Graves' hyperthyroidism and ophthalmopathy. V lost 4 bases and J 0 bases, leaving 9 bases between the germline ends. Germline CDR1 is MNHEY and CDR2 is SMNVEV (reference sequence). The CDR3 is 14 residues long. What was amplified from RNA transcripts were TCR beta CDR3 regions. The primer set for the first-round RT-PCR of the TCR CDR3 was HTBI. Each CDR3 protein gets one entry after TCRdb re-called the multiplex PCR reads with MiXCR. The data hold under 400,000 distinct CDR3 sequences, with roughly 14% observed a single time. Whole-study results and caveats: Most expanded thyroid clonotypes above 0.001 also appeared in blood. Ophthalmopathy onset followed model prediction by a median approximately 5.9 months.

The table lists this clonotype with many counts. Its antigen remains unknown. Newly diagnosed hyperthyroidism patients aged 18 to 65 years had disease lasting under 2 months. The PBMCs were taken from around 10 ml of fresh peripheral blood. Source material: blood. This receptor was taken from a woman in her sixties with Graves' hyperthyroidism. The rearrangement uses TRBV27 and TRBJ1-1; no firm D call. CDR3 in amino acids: CASSSWAVNTEAFF. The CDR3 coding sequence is TGTGCCAGCAGTTCGTGGGCTGTGAACACTGAAGCTTTCTTT.